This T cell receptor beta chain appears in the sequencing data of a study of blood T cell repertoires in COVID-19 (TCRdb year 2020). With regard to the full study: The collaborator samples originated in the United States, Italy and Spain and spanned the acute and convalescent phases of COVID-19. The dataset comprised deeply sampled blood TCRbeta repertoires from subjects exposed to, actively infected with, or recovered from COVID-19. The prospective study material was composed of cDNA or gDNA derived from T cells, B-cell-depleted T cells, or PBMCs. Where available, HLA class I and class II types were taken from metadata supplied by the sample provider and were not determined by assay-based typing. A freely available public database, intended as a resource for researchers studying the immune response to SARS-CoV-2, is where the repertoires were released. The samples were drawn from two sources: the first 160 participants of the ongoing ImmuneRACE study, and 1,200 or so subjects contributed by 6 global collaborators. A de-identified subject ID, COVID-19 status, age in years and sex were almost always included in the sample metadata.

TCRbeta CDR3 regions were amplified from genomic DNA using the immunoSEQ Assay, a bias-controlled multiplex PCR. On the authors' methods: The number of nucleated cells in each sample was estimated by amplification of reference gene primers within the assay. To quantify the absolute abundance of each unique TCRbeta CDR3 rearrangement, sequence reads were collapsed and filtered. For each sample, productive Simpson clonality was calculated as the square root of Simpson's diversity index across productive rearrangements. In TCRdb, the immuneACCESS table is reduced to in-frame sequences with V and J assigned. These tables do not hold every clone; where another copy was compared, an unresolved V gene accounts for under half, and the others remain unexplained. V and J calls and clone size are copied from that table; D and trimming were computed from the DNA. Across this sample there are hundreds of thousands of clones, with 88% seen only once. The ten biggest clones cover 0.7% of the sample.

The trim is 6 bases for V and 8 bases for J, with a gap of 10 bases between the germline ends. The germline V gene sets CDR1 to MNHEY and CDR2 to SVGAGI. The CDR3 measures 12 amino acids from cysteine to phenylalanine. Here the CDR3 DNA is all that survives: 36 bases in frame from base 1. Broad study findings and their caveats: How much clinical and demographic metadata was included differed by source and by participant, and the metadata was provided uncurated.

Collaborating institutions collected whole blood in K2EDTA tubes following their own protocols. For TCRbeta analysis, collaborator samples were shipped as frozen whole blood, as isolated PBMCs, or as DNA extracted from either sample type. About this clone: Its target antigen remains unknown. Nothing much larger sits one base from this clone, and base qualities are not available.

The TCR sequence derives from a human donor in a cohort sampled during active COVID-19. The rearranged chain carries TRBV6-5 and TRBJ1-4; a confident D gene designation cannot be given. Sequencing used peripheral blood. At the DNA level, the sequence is TGTGCCAGCAGAACTGCGGGGGAAAAACTGTTTTTT. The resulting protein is CASRTAGEKLFF.